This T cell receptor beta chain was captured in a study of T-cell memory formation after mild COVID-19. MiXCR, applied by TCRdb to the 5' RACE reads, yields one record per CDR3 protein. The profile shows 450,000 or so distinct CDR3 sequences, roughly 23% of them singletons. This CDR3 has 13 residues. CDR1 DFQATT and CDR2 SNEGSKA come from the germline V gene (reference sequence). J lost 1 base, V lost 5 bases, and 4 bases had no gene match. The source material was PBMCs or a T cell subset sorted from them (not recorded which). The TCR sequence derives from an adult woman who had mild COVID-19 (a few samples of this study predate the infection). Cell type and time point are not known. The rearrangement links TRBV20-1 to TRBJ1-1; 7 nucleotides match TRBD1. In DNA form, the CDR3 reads TGCAGTGCTTCCCGGGACAGGAACACTGAAGCTTTCTTT. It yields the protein CSASRDRNTEAFF.